This T cell receptor beta chain emerged from a study of metastatic and nonmetastatic thyroid tumors. Turning to the study itself: Blood and tumor or nodule tissue repertoires from malignant and benign thyroid patients were compared.

This clone was seen repeatedly, ten times or more. Its antigen is unidentified. Patients underwent thyroid surgery, and none had received any treatment before it. The CDR3 is made up of 13 amino acids. Germline V gives CDR1 WSHSY, CDR2 SAAADI. Trimming took off 8 bases at V and 2 bases at J, with 11 bases between the two ends. General study findings and limits: It was reported that TCR beta diversity was significantly higher in malignant thyroid tumors than benign nodules, in blood and tumor.

Authors' methods: What underpinned the distant-metastasis classifier for papillary thyroid cancer was the set of CDR3 differences across clinicopathological groups. With MiXCR, TCRdb called clones anew from the PCR reads. These V and J calls derive from TCRdb rather than the authors' analysis. The sample records about 40,000 clones, more than 9.5% being singletons. This TCR was recovered from a female donor with papillary thyroid cancer or a benign thyroid nodule (not recorded which). Some clones in this sample may be carry-over from other donors' samples. Sequencing was done on a sample of blood. J is TRBJ2-3 and V is TRBV10-2; D is undetermined. The CDR3 DNA reads TGCGCCAGCCTAGGCAGGCCCACAGATACGCAGTATTTT. This codes for CASLGRPTDTQYF.